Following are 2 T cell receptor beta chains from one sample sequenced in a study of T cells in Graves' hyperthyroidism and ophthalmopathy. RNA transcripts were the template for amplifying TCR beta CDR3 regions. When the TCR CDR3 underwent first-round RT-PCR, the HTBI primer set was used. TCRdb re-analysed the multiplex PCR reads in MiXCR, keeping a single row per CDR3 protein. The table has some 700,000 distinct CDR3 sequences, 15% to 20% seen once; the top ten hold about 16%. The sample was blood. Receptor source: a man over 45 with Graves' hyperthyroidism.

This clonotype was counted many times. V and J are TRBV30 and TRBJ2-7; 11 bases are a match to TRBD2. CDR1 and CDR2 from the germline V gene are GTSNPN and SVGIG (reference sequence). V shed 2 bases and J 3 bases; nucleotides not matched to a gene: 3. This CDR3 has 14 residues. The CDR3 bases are TGTGCCTGGAGTAAGCTAGCGGGAGGCTACGAGCAGTACTTC. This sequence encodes CAWSKLAGGYEQYF.

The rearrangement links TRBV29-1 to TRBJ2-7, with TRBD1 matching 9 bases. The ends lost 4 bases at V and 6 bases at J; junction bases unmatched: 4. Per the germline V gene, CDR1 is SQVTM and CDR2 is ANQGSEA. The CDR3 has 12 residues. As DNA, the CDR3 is TGCAGCGTTGCCGGGACAGGGAGCGAGCAGTACTTC. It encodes CSVAGTGSEQYF.